The 10 T cell receptor beta chains presented below share a single source sample, sequenced in a study of T cell responses to AZD1222 COVID-19 vaccine. Assay: immunoSEQ multiplex PCR; the TCRdb copy retains only in-frame clones and omits some. The data hold approximately 150,000 clones, with under 95% observed a single time. Sequencing used peripheral blood, obtained on day 0 of AZD1222 vaccination. These receptors came from an adult in good health.

The CDR3 here is CAWGGQDDEQFF. The CDR3 DNA reads as TGTGCCTGGGGTGGGCAGGACGATGAGCAGTTCTTC. The V and J genes are TRBV30 and TRBJ2-1, with D unresolved. Trimming left V 5 bases short and J 8 bases short, with 13 bases between. This CDR3 comprises 12 residues. CDR1 and CDR2 (germline): GTSNPN, SVGIG (reference sequence).

This chain uses TRBV19 with TRBJ2-3; D gene unclear. The CDR3 has 14 amino acids. Germline CDR1 and CDR2: LNHDA and SQIVND (reference sequence). The germline V and J ends were trimmed by 3 bases and 2 bases, with 9 bases remaining between them. The CDR3 is CASSIGRFTDTQYF. CDR3 bases: TGTGCCAGTAGTATCGGCAGATTCACAGATACGCAGTATTTT.

The gene calls are TRBV6-2 or TRBV6-3 and TRBJ2-1; D is uncertain. The CDR3 extends over 12 amino acids. V was cut by 6 bases and J by 8 bases, with 11 bases left in between. CDR1 and CDR2 from the germline V gene are MNHEY and SVGEGT. CDR3 loop: CASSLTSDEQFF. The CDR3 DNA is TGTGCCAGCAGCCTCACCAGCGATGAGCAGTTCTTC.

This clone was counted a single time. CDR3 in amino acids: CASSPPGHRNEKLFF. As DNA, the CDR3 is TGTGCCAGCAGCCCGCCGGGACATAGAAATGAAAAACTGTTTTTT. The chain couples TRBV3-1 (or the pseudogene TRBV3-2) to TRBJ1-4; a weak D match, TRBD1 (6 bases). Trimming left V 4 bases short and J 5 bases short, with 14 bases between. This CDR3 is built from 15 residues. Germline V gene lookup returns CDR1 LGHDT and CDR2 YNNKEL (reference sequence).

The chain employs TRBV4-1 and TRBJ2-1; 9 positions match TRBD2. J gave up 4 bases and V 1 base, and 5 bases lay outside the gene matches. Germline lookup yields CDR1 MGHRA and CDR2 YSYEKL. The CDR3 loop spans 16 amino acids. The CDR3 DNA reads as TGCGCCAGCAGCCAAGTACGACTAGCGGTTTACAATGAGCAGTTCTTC. As protein: CASSQVRLAVYNEQFF.

The CDR3 is CASSPPGLAGVNEQFF. DNA for the CDR3: TGTGCCAGCAGCCCCCCGGGACTAGCGGGGGTCAATGAGCAGTTCTTC. The chain has TRBV3-1 (or the pseudogene TRBV3-2) and TRBJ2-1; 14 nucleotides line up with TRBD2. The V and J ends lost 4 bases and 6 bases, in that order; junction bases with no gene match: 5. The germline gives CDR1 LGHDT, CDR2 YNNKEL (reference sequence). This CDR3 is built from 16 residues.

The CDR3 sequence is CASSRNTEAFF. In DNA, the CDR3 is TGTGCCAGCTCCCGGAACACTGAAGCTTTCTTT. V is TRBV18 and J is TRBJ1-1; D is unclear. CDR3 size: 11 residues. Trimming stripped 6 bases from V and 1 base from J, with 3 bases between. Germline-derived CDR1 and CDR2 are KGHSH and LQKENI.

The chain carries TRBV18 and TRBJ2-7, with D unresolved. The CDR3 extends over 12 amino acids. V lost 3 bases and J 2 bases, leaving 5 bases between the germline ends. The germline gives CDR1 KGHSH, CDR2 LQKENI. This CDR3 is CASSPSAYEQYF. CDR3 coding DNA: TGTGCCAGCTCACCGAGTGCCTACGAGCAGTACTTC.

The chain uses TRBV7-2 and TRBJ1-1; D remains unclear. The CDR3 contains 16 residues. From germline, CDR1 is SGHTA and CDR2 FQGNSA. V was pared by 2 bases and J by 1 base, with 14 bases between. CDR3 sequence reads: CASSLRTAVRNTEAFF. The CDR3 DNA sequence: TGTGCCAGCAGCTTACGTACAGCAGTTCGGAACACTGAAGCTTTCTTT.

V usage is TRBV6-5 and J usage is TRBJ2-5; D call uncertain. The germline V gene has CDR1 MNHEY and CDR2 SVGAGI. Trimming took off 2 bases at V and 0 bases at J, with 13 bases between the two ends. This CDR3 spans 16 amino acids. The CDR3 coding sequence is TGTGCCAGCAGTTACCCCATCGGCCGGTACCAAGAGACCCAGTACTTC. This gives the protein CASSYPIGRYQETQYF.